The 24 T cell receptor beta chains presented below share a single source sample, sequenced in a study of OX40 agonist ivuxolimab in advanced cancers. The method was immunoSEQ multiplex PCR; TCRdb's version includes in-frame clones alone and lacks a portion of them. The sample yields around 56,000 clones, approximately 83% seen once. This sample comprised CD4+ or CD8+ T cells sorted from blood, obtained in a trial of the OX40 agonist ivuxolimab. These receptors originate from an adult with an advanced solid tumor such as melanoma, head and neck, liver or kidney cancer.

About this clone itself: Compared with germline, one end of the junction differs, possibly owing to a read error. The chain joins TRBV23-1 to TRBJ2-1; D remains unclear. TRBV23-1 counts as an open reading frame of uncertain function. CDR3 length: 16 residues. The CDR3 bases are TGCGCCAGCACTCAAGGCGACTCGAATGTCTACAATGAGCAGTTCTTC. Protein sequence: CASTQGDSNVYNEQFF.

This clone came up a few times. The rearrangement links TRBV11-2 to TRBJ1-2, with 7 bases lining up with TRBD1. The V and J ends lost 1 base and 7 bases, in that order; junction bases with no gene match: 3. CDR3 length: 13 amino acids. CDR1 is SGHAT, CDR2 FQNNGV, per germline. The CDR3 protein is CASSLVQGFGYTF. In nucleotides, the CDR3 is TGTGCCAGCAGCTTAGTACAGGGGTTTGGCTACACCTTC.

This clone was seen many times. The V gene is TRBV2, the J gene TRBJ1-5, with D possibly matching TRBD1 (6 bases). The CDR3 runs 15 residues. V shed 6 bases and J shed 7 bases, with 19 bases lying between them. The germline gives CDR1 SNHLY, CDR2 FYNNEI. CDR3 coding DNA: TGTGCCAGCAGCTGGGGGCAGGGAGACACCCAGCCCCAGCATTTT. This translates into CASSWGQGDTQPQHF.

This sequence joins TRBV5-1 and TRBJ2-2; TRBD2 matches 11 bases. Germline CDR1 SGHRS, CDR2 YFSETQ. The CDR3 covers 16 residues. V lost 3 bases, J lost 2 bases, and 3 bases stayed unmatched. CDR3 in DNA: TGCGCCAGCAGCTGGGGGACTAGCGGTAACACCGGGGAGCTGTTTTTT. Translated, it gives CASSWGTSGNTGELFF.

The rearrangement joins TRBV7-9 to TRBJ1-4, with D uncertain. This CDR3 is built from 14 residues. The ends were cut back, 5 bases at V and 4 bases at J, with 11 bases in the middle. Germline V gene lookup returns CDR1 SEHNR and CDR2 FQNEAQ (reference sequence). CDR3 nucleotides: TGTGCCAGCAGCCGGACGCAGATTAATGAAAAACTGTTTTTT. Residues: CASSRTQINEKLFF.

The CDR3 is CASSSGQGRYNEQFF. The CDR3 nucleotides read TGTGCCAGCAGCTCCGGACAGGGGAGATACAATGAGCAGTTCTTC. The chain recombines TRBV6-5 with TRBJ2-1, with TRBD1 identical over 9 bases. The CDR3 covers 15 residues. V was clipped by 6 bases and J by 4 bases; unmatched bases: 7. Germline values: CDR1 MNHEY, CDR2 SVGAGI.

The rearrangement joins TRBV14 to TRBJ2-3; TRBD2 agrees at 7 bases. CDR1 and CDR2 (germline): SGHDN, FVKESK. The CDR3 sequence is 14 residues long. Losses at the gene ends were 3 bases for V and 3 bases for J; bases not matched to a gene: 3. CDR3: CASSHHSGTDTQYF. CDR3 sequence (DNA): TGTGCCAGCAGCCATCATAGCGGGACAGATACGCAGTATTTT.

The V gene is TRBV19, the J gene TRBJ1-2; 8 bases match TRBD1. V was pared by 3 bases and J by 5 bases, with 8 bases of the junction left unmatched. The germline gives CDR1 LNHDA, CDR2 SQIVND (reference sequence). The CDR3 covers 15 residues. The CDR3 reads CASSIPTGGAYGYTF. For the CDR3, the DNA is TGTGCCAGTAGTATTCCCACAGGGGGTGCTTATGGCTACACCTTC.

The V and J genes are TRBV5-6 and TRBJ2-4, with 7 bases identical to TRBD1. This CDR3 has 14 amino acids. Unmatched junction bases numbered 9, after V lost 3 bases and J lost 9 bases. In germline, CDR1 is SGHDT, CDR2 YYEEEE. The DNA for the CDR3 is TGTGCCAGCAGCTCCGGGACAGCCCGAGGCATTCAGTACTTC. It translates to CASSSGTARGIQYF. The variable domain in full, completed from reference TRBV5-6 and TRBJ2-4, reads DAGVTQSPTHLIKTRGQQVTLRCSPKSGHDTVSWYQQALGQGPQFIFQYYEEEERQRGNFPDRFSGHQFPNYSSELNVNALLLGDSALYLCASSSGTARGIQYFGAGTRLSVL.

V and J are TRBV28 and TRBJ1-2, with D uncertain. V shed 5 bases and J shed 7 bases, with 8 bases lying between them. CDR1 MDHEN and CDR2 SYDVKM come from the germline V gene. The CDR3 runs to 11 residues. The CDR3 loop reads CASSLGFGYTF. DNA for the CDR3: TGTGCCAGCAGTCTAGGCTTTGGCTACACCTTC.

V usage is TRBV29-1 and J usage is TRBJ2-4; D uncertain. Germline V CDR1 and CDR2: SQVTM, ANQGSEA. With 6 bases removed from V and 8 bases from J, the gap between germline ends came to 14 bases. This CDR3 comprises 12 residues. The CDR3, as DNA: TGCAGCGTAGAGGACCCCCGGGACATTCAGTACTTC. Translated, it gives CSVEDPRDIQYF.

The V gene is TRBV6-1, the J gene TRBJ1-6; no clear D gene. Germline V lookup: CDR1 MNHNS, CDR2 SASEGT. Trimming removed 6 bases from V and 4 bases from J, with 13 bases in between. The CDR3 contains 15 residues. The CDR3 coding sequence is TGTGCCAGCAGACGACGGATGACTTATAATTCACCCCTCCACTTT. Its protein product is CASRRRMTYNSPLHF.

The V call is TRBV2, the J call TRBJ1-6; D possibly corresponds to TRBD1 (6 bases). V was clipped by 7 bases and J by 8 bases, with 18 bases between them. The CDR3 runs 15 residues. Germline V lookup: CDR1 SNHLY, CDR2 FYNNEI. The CDR3 is CASNDEGGPYSPLHF. The DNA for the CDR3 is TGTGCCAGCAATGACGAGGGGGGACCTTATTCACCCCTCCACTTT.

The V gene is TRBV4-1, the J gene TRBJ1-4, with a weak D call TRBD1 (5 bases). CDR1 MGHRA and CDR2 YSYEKL come from the germline V gene. The V and J ends lost 1 base and 4 bases respectively, with 7 bases between them. The CDR3 length is 14 residues. The CDR3 coding sequence is TGCGCCAGCAGCCAAGTCAGGGATAATGAAAAACTGTTTTTT. Translating it yields CASSQVRDNEKLFF.

This clone occurred a few times. The chain joins TRBV2 to TRBJ1-6, with D unresolved. The CDR3 loop spans 10 amino acids. In germline, CDR1 is SNHLY, CDR2 FYNNEI. Trimming pared 8 bases from V and 14 bases from J, leaving 10 bases between. CDR3 sequence reads: CASRIMALHF. The CDR3 bases are TGTGCCAGCCGGATAATGGCCCTCCACTTT.

This clone has just one count. The chain combines TRBV11-2 with TRBJ2-4; D is undetermined. Germline V gives CDR1 SGHAT, CDR2 FQNNGV. V was cut by 4 bases and J by 10 bases, with 5 bases left in between. The CDR3 is 10 amino acids. CDR3 amino acids: CASSSLIQYF. CDR3 nucleotide sequence: TGTGCCAGCAGCTCGCTTATTCAGTACTTC.

The chain employs TRBV30 and TRBJ1-3; D uncertain. Deletions cut 0 bases from V and 0 bases from J, with 12 bases between. Germline loops: CDR1 GTSNPN, CDR2 SVGIG (reference sequence). The CDR3 covers 16 residues. The CDR3 loop reads CAWSVRGRVSGNTIYF. The DNA for the CDR3 is TGTGCCTGGAGTGTCCGCGGACGGGTCTCTGGAAACACCATATATTTT.

This clone was detected only once. The genes are TRBV7-9 and TRBJ1-1, with D tentatively TRBD1 (6 bases). The CDR3 runs 15 residues. The germline V gene has CDR1 SEHNR and CDR2 FQNEAQ (reference sequence). With 3 bases removed from V and 0 bases from J, the gap between germline ends came to 11 bases. The CDR3 loop is CASSFGGALNTEAFF. The CDR3 nucleotides read TGTGCCAGCAGCTTCGGGGGGGCCTTGAACACTGAAGCTTTCTTT.

This chain links TRBV18 with TRBJ2-5; D not resolved. The CDR3 covers 14 residues. The V and J ends lost 4 bases and 10 bases respectively, with 19 bases between them. Germline CDR1 is KGHSH and CDR2 is LQKENI. The CDR3 sequence is CASSRLTEPSNQYF. CDR3 nucleotides: TGTGCCAGCTCACGATTGACGGAACCTTCGAACCAGTACTTC. The full variable domain, completed using reference TRBV18 and TRBJ2-5, is NAGVMQNPRHLVRRRGQEARLRCSPMKGHSHVYWYRQLPEEGLKFMVYLQKENIIDESGMPKERFSAEFPKEGPSILRIQQVVRGDSAAYFCASSRLTEPSNQYFGPGTRLLVL.

The chain employs TRBV6-5 and TRBJ2-7; TRBD2 might be the D (7 bases). CDR3 size: 15 residues. V was clipped by 3 bases and J by 7 bases, with 19 bases between them. The germline V gene encodes CDR1 MNHEY and CDR2 SVGAGI. The CDR3 spells CASSYEHREGREQYF. Written as DNA, the CDR3 is TGTGCCAGCAGTTATGAACACAGGGAGGGGAGAGAGCAGTACTTC.

The chain recombines TRBV28 with TRBJ2-4, with D unclear. There are 16 residues in the CDR3. Looked up from germline, CDR1 is MDHEN and CDR2 is SYDVKM. The V end lost 2 bases, the J end lost 3 bases, and 14 bases lay between the germline ends. The CDR3 DNA is TGTGCCAGCAGTTTACTTGGCCCTTTGGGCAAAAACATTCAGTACTTC. It yields the protein CASSLLGPLGKNIQYF.

The rearrangement joins TRBV19 to TRBJ2-2; 9 bases agree with TRBD1. This CDR3 region has 15 residues. Germline V gene data show CDR1 as LNHDA and CDR2 as SQIVND (reference sequence). With V trimmed by 3 bases and J by 4 bases, 3 bases remained unmatched. Here the CDR3 reads CASSIRTGVTGELFF. The CDR3 nucleotides read TGTGCCAGTAGTATTAGGACAGGGGTCACCGGGGAGCTGTTTTTT.

The V and J genes are TRBV7-3 and TRBJ2-3; TRBD1 might be the D (6 bases). Germline-derived CDR1 and CDR2 are SGHTA and FQGTGA. V was trimmed by 3 bases and J by 4 bases, leaving 11 bases between them. The CDR3 has 14 residues. CDR3: CASSLQGSADTQYF. The CDR3 bases are TGTGCCAGCAGCTTGCAGGGGTCAGCAGATACGCAGTATTTT.

CDR3 nucleotides: TGTGCCAGCAGCTCCCGAGGACCGTGGGAGCAGTTCTTC. This codes for CASSSRGPWEQFF. V and J are TRBV7-9 and TRBJ2-1; D not resolved. Trimming took 4 bases from V and 10 from J, leaving 14 bases between them. The CDR3 extends over 13 amino acids. Germline V gene data show CDR1 as SEHNR and CDR2 as FQNEAQ (reference sequence). Looking up the rest from reference TRBV7-9 and TRBJ2-1 gives the full variable domain: DTGVSQNPRHKITKRGQNVTFRCDPISEHNRLYWYRQTLGQGPEFLTYFQNEAQLEKSRLLSDRFSAERPKGSFSTLEIQRTEQGDSAMYLCASSSRGPWEQFFGPGTRLTVL.